These 6 T cell receptor beta chains were all obtained from the same sample, sequenced in a study of beta chain features in type 1 diabetes. Since all of the isolated RNA was reverse transcribed, expressed TCRB transcripts were what got sequenced. The method was immunoSEQ multiplex PCR; TCRdb's version includes in-frame clones alone and lacks a portion of them. The table has fewer than 500,000 clones, about 14% seen once. Sequencing was carried out using naive CD4+ T cells from blood. These receptors were collected from a man aged 25 to 40 in good health.

This clone has more than one count but fewer than ten. This chain links TRBV7-2 with TRBJ2-7; D remains unclear. Germline CDR1 is SGHTA and CDR2 is FQGNSA. Trimming left V 2 bases short and J 4 bases short, with 9 bases between. The CDR3 spans 13 residues. CDR3 protein: CASSLPAEYEQYF. CDR3 nucleotide sequence: TGTGCCAGCAGCTTACCAGCCGAATACGAGCAGTACTTC. The full variable domain, rest sourced from reference TRBV7-2 and TRBJ2-7, is GAGVSQSPSNKVTEKGKDVELRCDPISGHTALYWYRQSLGQGLEFLIYFQGNSAPDKSGLPSDRFSAERTGGSVSTLTIQRTQQEDSAVYLCASSLPAEYEQYFGPGTRLTVT.

The genes are TRBV4-3 and TRBJ2-5; TRBD1 agrees at 8 bases. Trimming at V came to 3 bases and at J to 9 bases, leaving 9 bases not matched to a gene. From germline, CDR1 is LGHNA and CDR2 YSLEER. This CDR3 region has 14 residues. CDR3 sequence: CASSQGDRLGAQYF. In nucleotides, the CDR3 is TGCGCCAGCAGCCAGGGGGACAGGCTAGGGGCCCAGTACTTC.

For this clone: This sample also contains other DNA sequences that code for the same CDR3. The chain combines TRBV30 with TRBJ1-5; D is possibly TRBD1 (5 bases). This CDR3 has 13 residues. V lost 3 bases and J 4 bases, leaving 10 bases between the germline ends. Germline V gives CDR1 GTSNPN, CDR2 SVGIG (reference sequence). The CDR3 is CAWSKGANQPQHF. DNA for the CDR3: TGTGCCTGGAGCAAAGGGGCAAATCAGCCCCAGCATTTT. Complete variable domain (other parts from reference TRBV30 and TRBJ1-5): SQTIHQWPATLVQPVGSPLSLECTVEGTSNPNLYWYRQAAGRGLQLLFYSVGIGQISSEVPQNLSASRPQDRQFILSSKKLLLSDSGFYLCAWSKGANQPQHFGDGTRLSIL.

The chain links TRBV30 to TRBJ2-1; 12 bases are a match to TRBD2. This CDR3 region has 14 residues. Germline loops: CDR1 GTSNPN, CDR2 SVGIG (reference sequence). With 4 bases clipped from V and 9 bases from J, the junction kept 7 bases outside the gene matches. The CDR3 DNA follows: TGTGCCTGGACCCTAGCGGGAGGGCCCCGTGAGCAGTTCTTC. Translated: CAWTLAGGPREQFF.

V usage is TRBV7-2 and J usage is TRBJ1-2; 9 bases agree with TRBD1. There are 14 residues in the CDR3. V shed 5 bases, J shed 4 bases, and the junction held 5 bases outside the gene matches. Germline V gene lookup returns CDR1 SGHTA and CDR2 FQGNSA. CDR3: CASSPQGQGYGYTF. CDR3 coding DNA: TGTGCCAGCAGCCCCCAGGGACAGGGCTATGGCTACACCTTC.

This clone was seen only a few times. The CDR3 sequence: CASSLRGSTQYV. The CDR3 DNA follows: TGTGCCAGCAGCTTACGGGGGAGCACGCAGTACGTC. This chain links TRBV13 with TRBJ2-7; D possibly corresponds to TRBD2 (6 bases). The CDR3 sequence is 12 residues long. Per germline, CDR1 PRHDT and CDR2 FYEKMQ (reference sequence). V lost 2 bases and J 9 bases, leaving 11 bases between the germline ends.